Listed here is a single T cell receptor beta chain. Only in-frame clones appear in the TCRdb table, and some are missing; sequencing was by immunoSEQ multiplex PCR. The sample includes roughly 42,000 clones, over 70% of them seen just once. This record comes from a study of T cell responses to AZD1222 COVID-19 vaccine. Overall study context: Second-dose timings of about 4 or about 12 weeks were pooled.

The CDR3 sequence is 16 residues long. The junction had 10 bases not matched to a gene; V was cut back by 5 bases and J by 1 base. CDR1 and CDR2 from the germline V gene are SGHTA and FQGTGA. This chain links TRBV7-3 with TRBJ2-5; 7 nucleotides match TRBD1. This specimen was peripheral blood, taken on day 0 of AZD1222 vaccination. The clonotype comes from an adult in good health. DNA of the CDR3: TGTGCCAGCAGCGCCCGGACGGCAGGGGGCCAAGAGACCCAGTACTTC. Translated, it gives CASSARTAGGQETQYF. Complete variable domain (other parts from reference TRBV7-3 and TRBJ2-5): GAGVSQTPSNKVTEKGKYVELRCDPISGHTALYWYRQSLGQGPEFLIYFQGTGAADDSGLPNDRFFAVRPEGSVSTLKIQRTERGDSAVYLCASSARTAGGQETQYFGPGTRLLVL.